These 23 T cell receptor beta chains were sequenced from one sample in a study of cytomegalovirus exposure and HLA in healthy donors. PCR used 60 Vbeta primers and 13 Jbeta primers. TCRdb keeps only in-frame clones here, not all; method: immunoSEQ multiplex PCR. The repertoire includes about 160,000 clones, more than 60% of them detected once, and under 1.5% sits in the top ten. Sequencing was performed on PBMCs. These receptor sequences come from a woman in her 30s in good health and CMV-seronegative.

This clone has more than one count but fewer than ten. The CDR3 here is CASSFPGRGSSPLHF. CDR3 coding DNA: TGTGCCAGCAGTTTCCCCGGGAGGGGATCGTCACCCCTCCACTTT. The chain combines TRBV28 with TRBJ1-6; possible D gene TRBD1, 5 bases. This CDR3 is 15 amino acids long. Germline V lookup: CDR1 MDHEN, CDR2 SYDVKM. V was pared by 3 bases and J by 10 bases, with 16 bases between. Looking up the rest from reference TRBV28 and TRBJ1-6 gives the full variable domain: DVKVTQSSRYLVKRTGEKVFLECVQDMDHENMFWYRQDPGLGLRLIYFSYDVKMKEKGDIPEGYSVSREKKERFSLILESASTNQTSMYLCASSFPGRGSSPLHFGNGTRLTVT.

The genes are TRBV7-9 and TRBJ1-5, with TRBD1 identical over 9 bases. From germline, CDR1 is SEHNR and CDR2 FQNEAQ (reference sequence). The CDR3 has 17 amino acids. V trimming: 5 bases; J trimming: 2 bases; junction bases outside the gene matches: 10. The CDR3 DNA follows: TGTGCCAGCAGCAACCGGGACAGGGAATGGGGCAATCAGCCCCAGCATTTT. It codes for CASSNRDREWGNQPQHF.

This clone has more than one count but fewer than ten. This CDR3 is CASTLLIGTGNQPQHF. Here the CDR3 DNA reads TGTGCCAGTACCCTCTTGATAGGGACAGGGAATCAGCCCCAGCATTTT. The chain uses TRBV19 and TRBJ1-5; TRBD1 agrees at 9 bases. Per germline, CDR1 LNHDA and CDR2 SQIVND (reference sequence). V lost 7 bases to trimming and J lost 4 bases; unmatched junction nucleotides: 11. The CDR3 length is 16 residues.

As regards this clone: The conserved phenylalanine or tryptophan normally closing the CDR3 is absent here, so this likely arose from a read error. This chain uses TRBV5-1 with TRBJ2-7, with TRBD1 identical over 9 bases. The CDR3 is 14 residues long. The junction had 8 bases not matched to a gene; V was cut back by 4 bases and J by 6 bases. From germline, CDR1 is SGHRS and CDR2 YFSETQ. DNA of the CDR3: TGCGCCAGCAGCGTAGGACAGGGGATCGGCGAGCAGTACCTC. It translates to CASSVGQGIGEQYL.

The V gene is TRBV6-5, the J gene TRBJ1-1; TRBD1 agrees at 8 bases. The germline V gene has CDR1 MNHEY and CDR2 SVGAGI. This CDR3 spans 13 amino acids. The trim removed 6 bases at V and 3 bases at J, leaving 3 bases unmatched. DNA of the CDR3: TGTGCCAGCAGCTCGGGACAGGACACTGAAGCTTTCTTT. This translates into CASSSGQDTEAFF.

This clone came up once. The chain combines TRBV19 with TRBJ2-7, with TRBD1 identical over 9 bases. V was pared by 3 bases and J by 4 bases, with 7 bases of the junction left unmatched. This CDR3 comprises 15 residues. Germline V gene lookup returns CDR1 LNHDA and CDR2 SQIVND (reference sequence). The CDR3 region has the DNA TGTGCCAGTAGTATCTCCGGGACAGGGATATACGAGCAGTACTTC. Encoded protein: CASSISGTGIYEQYF.

The rearrangement links TRBV30 to TRBJ2-1; D is undetermined. The CDR3 runs 14 residues. The germline gives CDR1 GTSNPN, CDR2 SVGIG (reference sequence). Trimming removed 2 bases from V and 0 bases from J, with 8 bases in between. DNA of the CDR3: TGTGCCTGGAGTTTACGTAGCTCCTACAATGAGCAGTTCTTC. Its protein product is CAWSLRSSYNEQFF.

This clone was detected only a few times. This rearrangement joins TRBV6-5 to TRBJ2-2; the D gene is possibly TRBD1 (6 bases). The CDR3 sequence is 15 residues long. V lost 6 bases and J lost 0, with 11 bases in between. Germline CDR1 reads MNHEY; CDR2 reads SVGAGI. The CDR3 region has the DNA TGTGCCAGCAGCGCCGGACAGCCGAACACCGGGGAGCTGTTTTTT. Encoded protein: CASSAGQPNTGELFF.

The table lists this clone with a count of one. This sequence joins TRBV5-1 and TRBJ2-2, with 10 nucleotides matching TRBD2. This CDR3 comprises 15 residues. Germline V gene sequence: CDR1 SGHRS, CDR2 YFSETQ. With 6 bases clipped from V and 5 bases from J, the junction kept 7 bases outside the gene matches. CDR3 coding DNA: TGCGCCAGCAACAAAGCGGGGGGGCCAACCGGGGAGCTGTTTTTT. Encoded protein: CASNKAGGPTGELFF.

The chain has TRBV2 and TRBJ2-2; TRBD2 matches 14 bases. Germline V lookup: CDR1 SNHLY, CDR2 FYNNEI. This CDR3 comprises 15 residues. Trimming cost V 6 bases and J 4 bases; bases outside gene matches: 1. CDR3 loop: CASRGTSGSTGELFF. CDR3 bases: TGTGCCAGCAGAGGGACTAGCGGGAGCACCGGGGAGCTGTTTTTT.

This chain links TRBV7-2 with TRBJ2-5; 8 positions agree with TRBD1. Germline V gene lookup returns CDR1 SGHTA and CDR2 FQGNSA. The junction had 5 bases not matched to a gene; V was cut back by 4 bases and J by 4 bases. The CDR3 is made up of 14 amino acids. CDR3 nucleotide sequence: TGTGCCAGCAGCTCCCCCGGGACAGGAGAGACCCAGTACTTC. Protein: CASSSPGTGETQYF.

The rearrangement joins TRBV29-1 to TRBJ2-3; possibly TRBD1 for D (6 bases). The germline CDR1 and CDR2 sequences are SQVTM and ANQGSEA. There are 12 residues in the CDR3. The germline V and J ends were trimmed by 8 bases and 4 bases, with 13 bases remaining between them. The CDR3 DNA is TGCAGCTTCCGACAGGCCCCAGATACGCAGTATTTT. Translation gives CSFRQAPDTQYF.

This rearrangement joins TRBV4-2 to TRBJ1-2, with 10 bases matching TRBD1. Germline CDR1 reads LGHNA; CDR2 reads YNFKEQ. With V trimmed by 4 bases and J by 2 bases, 4 bases remained unmatched. The CDR3 consists of 15 residues. As DNA, the CDR3 is TGTGCCAGCAGCCCCCGGGACAGGGGAAACTATGGCTACACCTTC. Its protein is CASSPRDRGNYGYTF.

This clone showed up just a few times. The CDR3 nucleotides read TGTGCCAGCAGCCCTAGGACAGGAATCCGGTTCTTC. Amino acid sequence: CASSPRTGIRFF. The V call is TRBV14, the J call TRBJ2-1, with 7 bases lining up with TRBD1. The CDR3 runs to 12 residues. V lost 4 bases, J lost 15 bases, and 9 bases stayed unmatched. Germline V lookup: CDR1 SGHDN, CDR2 FVKESK.

J is TRBJ1-1 and V is TRBV5-8; TRBD1 matches at 7 bases. Germline-derived CDR1 and CDR2 are SGHTS and YDEGEE. This CDR3 is 15 amino acids long. The V segment lost 1 base and the J segment 2 bases; nucleotides outside the gene matches: 5. This CDR3 reads CASSLWGQLNTEAFF. The CDR3 bases are TGTGCCAGCAGCTTGTGGGGACAGCTAAACACTGAAGCTTTCTTT.

The chain couples TRBV4-1 to TRBJ1-3; D possibly corresponds to TRBD1 (5 bases). The CDR3 has 17 residues. The V end was cut by 1 base, the J end by 5 bases, with 18 bases between. The germline CDR1 and CDR2 sequences are MGHRA and YSYEKL. The CDR3 reads CASSQVGAGGRRNTIYF. CDR3 DNA sequence: TGCGCCAGCAGCCAAGTAGGGGCGGGGGGTCGAAGAAACACCATATATTTT.

This clone has more than one count but fewer than ten. The rearrangement links TRBV19 to TRBJ1-1; TRBD1 matches at 7 bases. The junction had 4 bases not matched to a gene; V was cut back by 6 bases and J by 0 bases. The CDR3 contains 14 residues. Germline lookup yields CDR1 LNHDA and CDR2 SQIVND (reference sequence). CDR3 in amino acids: CASSRQGLNTEAFF. CDR3 nucleotides: TGTGCCAGTAGCAGACAGGGCCTGAACACTGAAGCTTTCTTT.

The chain has TRBV7-9 and TRBJ1-2, with a weak D call TRBD1 (5 bases). The V end lost 7 bases, the J end lost 7 bases, and 16 bases lay between the germline ends. There are 13 residues in the CDR3. Germline V CDR1 and CDR2: SEHNR, FQNEAQ (reference sequence). The CDR3 loop reads CASTTDFFSGYTF. The CDR3 nucleotides read TGTGCCAGCACGACAGATTTTTTCAGTGGCTACACCTTC. Full variable domain (missing parts from reference TRBV7-9 and TRBJ1-2): DTGVSQNPRHKITKRGQNVTFRCDPISEHNRLYWYRQTLGQGPEFLTYFQNEAQLEKSRLLSDRFSAERPKGSFSTLEIQRTEQGDSAMYLCASTTDFFSGYTFGSGTRLTVV.

The chain couples TRBV6-1 to TRBJ2-7; D might be TRBD1 (5 bases). The CDR3 has 13 residues. V lost 7 bases, J lost 0 bases, and 10 bases lay in between. Germline V gives CDR1 MNHNS, CDR2 SASEGT. The CDR3 nucleotides are TGTGCCAGCACCTCGGACAACTCCTACGAGCAGTACTTC. Translation: CASTSDNSYEQYF.

This clone was observed a single time. The CDR3 sequence is CASKAPGSGANVLTF. In nucleotides, the CDR3 is TGTGCCAGCAAGGCACCAGGCTCTGGGGCCAACGTCCTGACTTTC. The V and J genes are TRBV27 and TRBJ2-6; D is uncertain. This CDR3 is built from 15 residues. CDR1 MNHEY and CDR2 SMNVEV come from the germline V gene (reference sequence). Trimming removed 7 bases from V and 0 bases from J, with 10 bases in between.

This rearrangement joins TRBV7-2 to TRBJ1-2; D gene ambiguous. The germline gives CDR1 SGHTA, CDR2 FQGNSA. Trimming cost V 2 bases and J 4 bases, with 14 bases left between them. The CDR3 covers 15 residues. DNA for the CDR3: TGTGCCAGCAGCTTACGGGGTCAAACGGGCTATGGCTACACCTTC. This codes for CASSLRGQTGYGYTF. The entire variable domain, with the rest obtained from reference TRBV7-2 and TRBJ1-2, is as follows: GAGVSQSPSNKVTEKGKDVELRCDPISGHTALYWYRQSLGQGLEFLIYFQGNSAPDKSGLPSDRFSAERTGGSVSTLTIQRTQQEDSAVYLCASSLRGQTGYGYTFGSGTRLTVV.

The chain couples TRBV19 to TRBJ2-5, with a possible D match to TRBD2 (5 bases). The CDR3 runs 13 residues. Germline V gives CDR1 LNHDA, CDR2 SQIVND (reference sequence). Trimming took off 5 bases at V and 4 bases at J, with 11 bases between the two ends. The CDR3 protein is CASSGGPIETQYF. CDR3 coding DNA: TGTGCCAGTAGTGGCGGGCCTATAGAGACCCAGTACTTC. Based on the CDR3 plus reference TRBV19 and TRBJ2-5, the full variable domain is DGGITQSPKYLFRKEGQNVTLSCEQNLNHDAMYWYRQDPGQGLRLIYYSQIVNDFQKGDIAEGYSVSREKKESFPLTVTSAQKNPTAFYLCASSGGPIETQYFGPGTRLLVL.

This rearrangement joins TRBV18 to TRBJ2-3, with D hard to call. V gave up 1 base and J gave up 4 bases, with 12 bases separating them. Per the germline V gene, CDR1 is KGHSH and CDR2 is LQKENI. The CDR3 extends over 15 amino acids. CDR3 nucleotides: TGTGCCAGCTCACCACGAGAAAGGAGTGCAGATACGCAGTATTTT. This encodes CASSPRERSADTQYF. The full variable domain, with the rest looked up from reference TRBV18 and TRBJ2-3, is NAGVMQNPRHLVRRRGQEARLRCSPMKGHSHVYWYRQLPEEGLKFMVYLQKENIIDESGMPKERFSAEFPKEGPSILRIQQVVRGDSAAYFCASSPRERSADTQYFGPGTRLTVL.